Below, 32 T cell receptor beta chains from the same sample are listed, as sequenced in a study of T cells in women clearing cervical HPV infection. TCRdb's copy holds only in-frame clones and misses some; the assay was immunoSEQ multiplex PCR. The table for this sample gives around 31,000 clones. Sequencing was performed on blood buffy coat. These TCRs come from a woman aged 18 to 75 with a cervical HPV16 infection that either progressed to CIN3+ or cleared (not recorded which).

As concerns this clone: The DNA ends 3 residues before the CDR3 does, and the rest of the CDR3 is filled in from the germline J gene. This rearrangement joins TRBV2 to TRBJ2-3, with D possibly being TRBD1 (6 bases). CDR1 and CDR2 (germline): SNHLY, FYNNEI. The CDR3 sequence is 13 residues long. Incomplete CDR3 DNA: TGTGCCAGCAGTGATACAGGGCGAGAGACG. Amino acids: CASSDTGRET. The CDR3 in its entirety is CASSDTGRETQYF.

In regard to this clone: The read terminates 3 residues ahead of where the CDR3 ends, so the germline J gene completes it. The V call is TRBV5-4, the J call TRBJ2-7, with D unresolved. The CDR3 extends over 13 amino acids. CDR1 and CDR2 from the germline V gene are SGHNT and YYREEE (reference sequence). Trimming stripped 2 bases from V and 4 bases from J, with 10 bases between. CDR3 protein: CASSLQDSYEQYF. CDR3 bases read: TGTGCCAGCAGCTTACAAGACTCGTACGAG.

Worth noting for this clone: The read comes to an end 3 residues before the CDR3 does, leaving the germline J gene to fill in the end. The chain couples TRBV30 to TRBJ1-5; TRBD1 matches at 8 bases. Losses at the gene ends were 7 bases for V and 3 bases for J; bases not matched to a gene: 5. Germline CDR1 GTSNPN, CDR2 SVGIG (reference sequence). This CDR3 comprises 13 residues. The CDR3 sequence: CALRTGLNQPQHF. The DNA read from the CDR3 is TGTGCCTTAAGGACAGGGCTCAATCAGCCC.

In regard to this clone: The read falls 3 residues short of the CDR3 end, and the missing part is taken from the germline J gene. The chain couples TRBV18 to TRBJ2-2, with D possibly TRBD2 on 5 matching bases. CDR1 is KGHSH, CDR2 LQKENI, per germline. The length of the CDR3 is 16 residues. Incomplete CDR3 DNA: TGTGCCAGCTCACCAGTAGCGCGCGCCCCAAATTCACCG. Translating it yields CASSPVARAPNSP. The whole CDR3 protein is CASSPVARAPNSPLFF.

Comments on this clone: The CDR3 end lies 3 residues beyond the end of the read and is filled in from the germline J gene. This chain uses TRBV11-3 with TRBJ1-4; tentatively, D is TRBD1 (5 bases). Germline V lookup: CDR1 SGHNT, CDR2 YENEEA. The CDR3 has 14 amino acids. V was trimmed by 4 bases and J by 8 bases, leaving 14 bases between them. The CDR3 bases that were read are TGTGCCAGCAGCTCGGTACGGGGGGAGGAAAAA. Encoded protein: CASSSVRGEEK. From start to end, the CDR3 is CASSSVRGEEKLFF.

A note on this clone: With the read ending 3 residues before the CDR3 end, the germline J gene is used to fill in that end. V and J are TRBV2 and TRBJ2-2; D perhaps matches TRBD1 (5 bases). The CDR3 length is 13 residues. Germline V gives CDR1 SNHLY, CDR2 FYNNEI. CDR3 bases read: TGTGCCAGCAAGCGACAGCTTAATGAAAAG. Amino acid sequence: CASKRQLNEK. The entire CDR3 sequence reads CASKRQLNEKLFF.

Details on this clone: The sequenced fragment ends 3 residues before the CDR3 boundary, so the rest is inferred from the germline J gene. The chain couples TRBV6-1 to TRBJ2-2, with D tentatively TRBD2 (6 bases). V was clipped by 2 bases and J by 6 bases, with 16 bases between them. Looked up from germline, CDR1 is MNHNS and CDR2 is SASEGT. This CDR3 comprises 16 residues. This chain's CDR3 is CASSEFSEGWAGELFF. CDR3 DNA, as far as it was read: TGTGCCAGCAGTGAATTTTCGGAGGGGTGGGCCGGGGAG.

CDR3 residues: CASSQDHNQPQHF. The CDR3 bases that were read are TGTGCCAGCAGCCAAGATCACAATCAGCCC. This chain uses TRBV14 with TRBJ1-5; D gene ambiguous. Coverage ceases 3 residues before the CDR3 finishes, and the germline J gene fills in the end. Between the trimmed V and J ends, which lost 0 bases and 3 bases, there was a span of 3 bases. CDR3 size: 13 residues. From germline, CDR1 is SGHDN and CDR2 FVKESK.

Concerning this clone: With the read ending 3 residues before the CDR3 end, the germline J gene is used to fill in that end. J is TRBJ2-7 and V is TRBV20-1; D perhaps matches TRBD2 (5 bases). Germline loops: CDR1 DFQATT, CDR2 SNEGSKA (reference sequence). The CDR3 loop spans 13 amino acids. Trimming removed 7 bases at V and 2 bases at J, with 15 bases between. This CDR3 is CSVEARGTYEQYF. CDR3 DNA, as far as it was read: TGCAGTGTAGAGGCCCGGGGAACCTACGAG.

Regarding this clone: The read ends 3 residues early relative to the CDR3; the germline J gene fills the gap. The chain is built from TRBV5-1 and TRBJ1-1; D call uncertain. Trimming shortened V by 2 bases and J by 2 bases, and 10 bases separated the two germline ends. This CDR3 spans 14 amino acids. Per the germline V gene, CDR1 is SGHRS and CDR2 is YFSETQ. Incomplete CDR3 DNA: TGCGCCAGCAGCTTAACCGTTAGAAACACTGAA. This sequence encodes CASSLTVRNTE. The CDR3 in full is CASSLTVRNTEAFF.

Remarks on this clone: The DNA ends 3 residues before the CDR3 does, and the rest of the CDR3 is filled in from the germline J gene. The chain combines TRBV6-2 or TRBV6-3 with TRBJ1-2; D is ambiguous. The CDR3 runs to 15 residues. Germline lookup yields CDR1 MNHEY and CDR2 SVGEGT. CDR3 DNA (partial): TGTGCCAGCAGTCTCCGGGGTACAAACACAGATACC. Translating gives CASSLRGTNTDT. The CDR3 in full is CASSLRGTNTDTYTF.

Turning to this clone: The CDR3 extends 3 residues past the end of the read, so its final part is completed from the germline J gene. J is TRBJ2-6 and V is TRBV10-3; 7 bases agree with TRBD1. The V gene end was trimmed by 8 bases and the J gene end by 4 bases; junction bases not matched to a gene: 8. The CDR3 length is 15 residues. Per the germline V gene, CDR1 is ENHRY and CDR2 is SYGVKD. The chain's CDR3 is CAIGLTGVGANVLTF. The CDR3 DNA, read in part, is TGTGCCATCGGATTAACAGGGGTAGGGGCCAACGTC.

On this clone itself: The read ends 3 residues shy of where the CDR3 ends; the end is completed using the germline J gene. The J gene is TRBJ2-7, the V gene TRBV5-1; D is ambiguous. V was pared by 0 bases and J by 5 bases, with 12 bases between. The germline gives CDR1 SGHRS, CDR2 YFSETQ. The CDR3 runs to 14 residues. The covered CDR3 bases are TGCGCCAGCAGCTTGGGGCGACCAGGTGACGAG. Residues: CASSLGRPGDE. The entire CDR3 sequence reads CASSLGRPGDEQYF.

On this clone: Coverage ceases 3 residues before the CDR3 finishes, and the germline J gene fills in the end. The chain employs TRBV19 and TRBJ1-1; 7 bases line up with TRBD1. The CDR3 is made up of 13 amino acids. Germline-derived CDR1 and CDR2 are LNHDA and SQIVND (reference sequence). J gave up 5 bases and V 7 bases, and 7 bases lay outside the gene matches. CDR3 bases read: TGTGCCAGTACCCGGGCCAGGGGGACTGAA. It encodes CASTRARGTE. The CDR3 reads in full as CASTRARGTEAFF.

Details on this clone: The read falls 3 residues short of the CDR3 end, and the missing part is taken from the germline J gene. This chain connects TRBV7-3 to TRBJ2-2; D remains unclear. This CDR3 is 14 amino acids long. Germline loops: CDR1 SGHTA, CDR2 FQGTGA. V was clipped by 5 bases and J by 6 bases, with 13 bases between them. This CDR3 is CASSPGRPAGELFF. The sequenced part of the CDR3 DNA is TGTGCCAGCAGCCCCGGTCGCCCGGCCGGGGAG.

In the case of this clone: Read coverage stops 3 residues before the CDR3 terminus; the germline J gene supplies the remainder. V and J are TRBV12-3 or TRBV12-4 and TRBJ1-5, with D perhaps matching TRBD1 (5 bases). The germline V and J ends were trimmed by 3 bases and 0 bases, with 9 bases remaining between them. This CDR3 is 15 amino acids long. CDR3 DNA (partial): TGTGCCAGCAGTTTTGCAGGGAATAGCAATCAGCCC. Protein product: CASSFAGNSNQP. The whole CDR3 is CASSFAGNSNQPQHF.

Concerning this clone: The sequenced fragment ends 3 residues before the CDR3 boundary, so the rest is inferred from the germline J gene. The V gene is TRBV9, the J gene TRBJ1-3; no firm D call. The germline CDR1 and CDR2 sequences are SGDLS and YYNGEE. The CDR3 consists of 17 residues. Trimming took off 6 bases at V and 0 bases at J, with 19 bases between the two ends. CDR3 DNA, as far as it was read: TGTGCCAGCACCGCGGGATCCGGATATCGCTCTGGAAACACC. It codes for CASTAGSGYRSGNT. The CDR3 in full is CASTAGSGYRSGNTIYF.

Note on this clone: With the read ending 3 residues before the CDR3 end, the germline J gene is used to fill in that end. The chain combines TRBV20-1 with TRBJ2-7; 8 nucleotides match TRBD2. The CDR3 totals 14 residues. Germline V lookup: CDR1 DFQATT, CDR2 SNEGSKA (reference sequence). Trimming cost V 0 bases and J 4 bases; bases outside gene matches: 5. CDR3 region: CSARDLGLEYEQYF. The part of the CDR3 DNA that was read is TGCAGTGCTAGAGATTTGGGACTAGAATACGAG.

A word on this clone: The sequence runs out 3 residues before the end of the CDR3; the remainder is reconstructed from the germline J gene. This rearrangement joins TRBV5-1 to TRBJ2-6, with D possibly matching TRBD1 (5 bases). The CDR3 spans 16 residues. Trimming took off 1 base at V and 2 bases at J, with 10 bases between the two ends. Looked up from germline, CDR1 is SGHRS and CDR2 is YFSETQ. The chain's CDR3 is CASSLSMGPGANVLTF. Partial CDR3 DNA: TGCGCCAGCAGCTTGTCAATGGGGCCTGGGGCCAACGTC.

Points on this clone: The read finishes 3 residues shy of the CDR3 end, and the germline J gene is used to complete it. The chain has TRBV11-2 and TRBJ2-7; D unclear. V lost 3 bases and J lost 4, with 7 bases in between. The germline V gene encodes CDR1 SGHAT and CDR2 FQNNGV. The CDR3 length is 12 residues. CDR3: CASSFSLYEQYF. CDR3 DNA (partial): TGTGCCAGCAGCTTCTCGTTGTACGAG.

Of note for this clone: The read terminates 3 residues ahead of where the CDR3 ends, so the germline J gene completes it. This chain connects TRBV20-1 to TRBJ2-1, with TRBD2 matching 7 bases. The CDR3 covers 14 residues. J lost 2 bases, V lost 3 bases, and 4 bases had no gene match. Germline V gene data show CDR1 as DFQATT and CDR2 as SNEGSKA (reference sequence). Incomplete CDR3 DNA: TGCAGTGCTAGCCCCGGGGGGACCTACAATGAG. Protein product: CSASPGGTYNE. The entire CDR3 is CSASPGGTYNEQFF.

The CDR3 region is CASSGDSGNSPLHF. CDR3 DNA, as far as it was read: TGCGCCAGCAGCGGGGACAGTGGTAATTCACCC. The J gene is TRBJ1-6, the V gene TRBV5-1; 7 bases agree with TRBD1. The CDR3 end falls 3 residues outside the read, so it is completed with the germline J gene. The V gene's germline CDR1 is SGHRS and CDR2 YFSETQ. With V trimmed by 4 bases and J by 6 bases, 4 bases remained unmatched. The length of the CDR3 is 14 residues.

CDR3 in amino acids: CASLDGERFVYGYTF. CDR3 DNA (partial): TGTGCCAGCTTGGACGGCGAGCGGTTCGTCTATGGC. The chain has TRBV7-9 and TRBJ1-2; the D is unclear. The read finishes 3 residues shy of the CDR3 end, and the germline J gene is used to complete it. In germline, CDR1 is SEHNR, CDR2 FQNEAQ (reference sequence). The CDR3 has 15 residues. Trimming removed 8 bases from V and 4 bases from J, with 20 bases in between.

Incomplete CDR3 DNA: TGTGCCATCGGGGACTCTGTAGGCCAGCCC. Residues: CAIGDSVGQP. The entire CDR3 reads CAIGDSVGQPQHF. The rearrangement uses TRBV10-3 and TRBJ1-5; tentative D call: TRBD1 (5 bases). Sequencing ends 3 residues short of the CDR3 end; the germline J gene provides the rest. Per the germline V gene, CDR1 is ENHRY and CDR2 is SYGVKD. The V end lost 8 bases, the J end lost 7 bases, and 15 bases lay between the germline ends. The CDR3 consists of 13 residues.

Remarks on this clone: The read terminates 3 residues before the CDR3 end, so the remaining end is supplied by the germline J gene. The chain uses TRBV10-3 and TRBJ1-1; TRBD1 agrees at 9 bases. There are 16 residues in the CDR3. Looked up from germline, CDR1 is ENHRY and CDR2 is SYGVKD. V trimming: 9 bases; J trimming: 0 bases; junction bases outside the gene matches: 11. The CDR3 is CAIILRDRALNTEAFF. The part of the CDR3 DNA that was read is TGTGCCATAATACTCCGGGACAGGGCTCTGAACACTGAA.

Points on this clone: The CDR3 goes on 3 residues after the read ends, and that part is filled in from the germline J gene. V is TRBV7-9 and J is TRBJ1-2; 8 nucleotides agree with TRBD1. CDR3 length equals 15 residues. CDR1 is SEHNR, CDR2 FQNEAQ, per germline (reference sequence). The CDR3 is CASSGGGGQGSPYTF. The CDR3 bases that were read are TGTGCCAGCAGCGGAGGGGGTGGACAGGGATCTCCC.

Worth noting for this clone: The read falls 3 residues short of the CDR3 end, and the missing part is taken from the germline J gene. The V call is TRBV20-1, the J call TRBJ1-6; D is undetermined. The length of the CDR3 is 12 residues. Germline V lookup: CDR1 DFQATT, CDR2 SNEGSKA (reference sequence). V lost 5 bases, J lost 7 bases, and 9 bases lay in between. The CDR3 sequence is CSAAPSNSPLHF. Partial CDR3 DNA: TGCAGTGCTGCGCCTTCAAATTCACCC.

About this clone: The read is 3 residues too short to cover the CDR3 end, so that end is filled in from the germline J gene. The chain carries TRBV5-4 and TRBJ2-3, with 9 bases lining up with TRBD2. The CDR3 totals 14 residues. Germline loops: CDR1 SGHNT, CDR2 YYREEE (reference sequence). V lost 4 bases to trimming and J lost 3 bases; unmatched junction nucleotides: 3. CDR3 protein: CASSISGGTDTQYF. The CDR3 DNA, read in part, is TGTGCCAGCAGCATTAGCGGGGGAACAGATACG.

A remark on this clone: The read falls 3 residues short of the CDR3 end, and the missing part is taken from the germline J gene. The rearrangement joins TRBV28 to TRBJ2-7; D is undetermined. V lost 0 bases, J lost 1 base, and 13 bases lay in between. CDR1 MDHEN and CDR2 SYDVKM come from the germline V gene. This CDR3 contains 16 residues. CDR3 bases read: TGTGCCAGCAGTTTATGGGTGTCAGCAGGTTCCTACGAG. It translates to CASSLWVSAGSYE. The complete CDR3 protein is CASSLWVSAGSYEQYF.

Worth noting for this clone: The read is 3 residues too short to cover the CDR3 end, so that end is filled in from the germline J gene. The genes are TRBV7-8 and TRBJ1-1; D is uncertain. The CDR3 has 15 amino acids. Trimming removed 2 bases from V and 1 base from J, with 11 bases in between. In germline, CDR1 is SGHVS, CDR2 FQNEAQ. The chain's CDR3 is CASSLQVAGNTEAFF. The sequenced CDR3 bases are TGTGCCAGCAGCTTACAGGTAGCGGGGAACACTGAA.

In the case of this clone: The read is 3 residues too short to cover the CDR3 end, so that end is filled in from the germline J gene. The chain links TRBV20-1 to TRBJ2-7; TRBD1 matches at 7 bases. CDR1 and CDR2 from the germline V gene are DFQATT and SNEGSKA (reference sequence). The J segment lost 6 bases and the V segment lost 4 bases, leaving 15 bases of the junction unmatched. The CDR3 is 15 residues long. Incomplete CDR3 DNA: TGCAGTGCTACCCCCTACGGACAGGATATAGGCGAG. Translated, it gives CSATPYGQDIGE. The whole CDR3 reads CSATPYGQDIGEQYF.

Note on this clone: The CDR3 goes on 3 residues after the read ends, and that part is filled in from the germline J gene. The V call is TRBV20-1, the J call TRBJ2-1; 9 bases agree with TRBD2. V was pared by 7 bases and J by 5 bases, with 6 bases of the junction left unmatched. Germline CDR1 DFQATT, CDR2 SNEGSKA (reference sequence). The CDR3 is made up of 13 amino acids. CDR3: CSDGGREDNEQFF. The covered CDR3 bases are TGCAGTGATGGCGGGAGGGAAGACAATGAG.